The next 18 T cell receptor beta chains were all read from a single sample in a study of T cell responses to AZD1222 COVID-19 vaccine. Produced via immunoSEQ multiplex PCR; TCRdb's table is partial and in-frame only. This sample yields under 200,000 clones, of which about 92% are seen a single time; around 1.3% belongs to the top ten. The sequenced sample was peripheral blood, obtained 28 days after the second AZD1222 dose. These receptors all stem from an adult who received the AZD1222 COVID-19 vaccine.

The chain has TRBV7-2 and TRBJ2-2, with D hard to call. CDR3 length: 16 amino acids. Germline V gives CDR1 SGHTA, CDR2 FQGNSA. V lost 5 bases and J 5 bases, leaving 18 bases between the germline ends. The CDR3 DNA reads as TGTGCCAGCAGCCCCCCAGTCCCAATTCCTACCGGGGAGCTGTTTTTT. Its translation: CASSPPVPIPTGELFF. Combining the CDR3 with reference TRBV7-2 and TRBJ2-2 gives the whole variable domain GAGVSQSPSNKVTEKGKDVELRCDPISGHTALYWYRQSLGQGLEFLIYFQGNSAPDKSGLPSDRFSAERTGGSVSTLTIQRTQQEDSAVYLCASSPPVPIPTGELFFGEGSRLTVL.

The J gene is TRBJ1-3, the V gene TRBV3-1 (or the pseudogene TRBV3-2); 7 bases fit TRBD1. CDR1 is LGHDT, CDR2 YNNKEL, per germline (reference sequence). Trimming cost V 1 base and J 2 bases; bases outside gene matches: 2. The CDR3 is 15 residues long. CDR3 sequence: CASSQGQGAGNTIYF. As DNA, the CDR3 is TGTGCCAGCAGCCAAGGGCAGGGGGCTGGAAACACCATATATTTT.

The chain couples TRBV28 to TRBJ2-3; the match to TRBD2 covers 8 bases. Per germline, CDR1 MDHEN and CDR2 SYDVKM. The J segment lost 5 bases and the V segment lost 8 bases, leaving 3 bases of the junction unmatched. The CDR3 contains 12 residues. CDR3 sequence: CASGLAVDTQYF. The CDR3 DNA reads TGTGCCAGCGGACTAGCCGTAGATACGCAGTATTTT.

The gene calls are TRBV19 and TRBJ1-5; TRBD1 matches at 7 bases. This CDR3 contains 15 residues. The V gene's germline CDR1 is LNHDA and CDR2 SQIVND (reference sequence). With V trimmed by 6 bases and J by 0 bases, 5 bases remained unmatched. The chain's CDR3 is CASRPGQISNQPQHF. Written as DNA, the CDR3 is TGTGCCAGTAGGCCGGGACAGATTAGCAATCAGCCCCAGCATTTT.

The sample holds one count of this clone. The genes are TRBV28 and TRBJ1-1; D call uncertain. V was pared by 8 bases and J by 2 bases, with 18 bases between. Germline V gene sequence: CDR1 MDHEN, CDR2 SYDVKM. The CDR3 is made up of 15 amino acids. The CDR3 coding sequence is TGTGCCAGCCCTCCTAGCTGGCAACAAAACACTGAAGCTTTCTTT. Translating gives CASPPSWQQNTEAFF. Filled out from reference TRBV28 and TRBJ1-1, the complete variable domain reads DVKVTQSSRYLVKRTGEKVFLECVQDMDHENMFWYRQDPGLGLRLIYFSYDVKMKEKGDIPEGYSVSREKKERFSLILESASTNQTSMYLCASPPSWQQNTEAFFGQGTRLTVV.

This sequence joins TRBV6-4 and TRBJ1-6, with TRBD1 as a possible D gene (6 bases). Germline V gives CDR1 MRHNA, CDR2 SNTAGT. The CDR3 covers 15 residues. Trimming took off 6 bases at V and 7 bases at J, with 16 bases between the two ends. CDR3 DNA: TGTGCCAGCAGAGCGGGACAACTACTAAATTCACCCCTCCACTTT. Encoded protein: CASRAGQLLNSPLHF.

This clone showed up just once. The chain recombines TRBV18 with TRBJ1-1, with TRBD1 as a possible D gene (6 bases). The CDR3 consists of 15 residues. Trimming took off 0 bases at V and 4 bases at J, with 12 bases between the two ends. Germline lookup yields CDR1 KGHSH and CDR2 LQKENI. The CDR3 here is CASSPPNQGSTEAFF. In nucleotides, the CDR3 is TGTGCCAGCTCACCACCTAACCAGGGGAGCACTGAAGCTTTCTTT.

This clone was seen only once. The chain employs TRBV24-1 and TRBJ2-3; 10 bases fit TRBD1. The CDR3 runs 17 residues. Germline V gene lookup returns CDR1 KGHDR and CDR2 SFDVKD. V shed 4 bases, J shed 8 bases, and the junction held 14 bases outside the gene matches. The CDR3 loop is CATSDTGTGEHWGTQYF. In DNA form, the CDR3 reads TGTGCCACCAGTGACACCGGGACAGGGGAACACTGGGGTACGCAGTATTTT.

V and J are TRBV7-8 and TRBJ1-4, with a possible D match to TRBD1 (6 bases). Trimming left V 0 bases short and J 7 bases short, with 18 bases between. The CDR3 has 17 residues. Germline V gene data show CDR1 as SGHVS and CDR2 as FQNEAQ. The CDR3 protein is CASSLAPPQGLGEKLFF. The DNA of the CDR3 is TGTGCCAGCAGCTTAGCCCCCCCACAGGGATTGGGTGAAAAACTGTTTTTT.

This clone was recorded once. CDR3 in amino acids: CASSFPDRDPTDTQYF. As DNA, the CDR3 is TGCGCCAGCAGCTTCCCCGACAGGGACCCCACAGATACGCAGTATTTT. The gene calls are TRBV5-1 and TRBJ2-3, with 7 nucleotides matching TRBD1. The CDR3 has 16 residues. Trimming took 2 bases from V and 2 from J; bases not matched to a gene: 8. Germline-derived CDR1 and CDR2 are SGHRS and YFSETQ. Variable domain in full (rest from reference TRBV5-1 and TRBJ2-3): KAGVTQTPRYLIKTRGQQVTLSCSPISGHRSVSWYQQTPGQGLQFLFEYFSETQRNKGNFPGRFSGRQFSNSRSEMNVSTLELGDSALYLCASSFPDRDPTDTQYFGPGTRLTVL.

This clone was seen once. The V gene is TRBV4-1, the J gene TRBJ1-2, with D uncertain. Trimming took off 0 bases at V and 8 bases at J, with 13 bases between the two ends. The CDR3 has 14 amino acids. CDR1 and CDR2 from the germline V gene are MGHRA and YSYEKL. The CDR3 coding sequence is TGCGCCAGCAGCCAAGATCAGAAAAGACGGGGCTACACCTTC. Protein product: CASSQDQKRRGYTF.

The rearrangement links TRBV9 to TRBJ1-3, with 8 bases identical to TRBD1. Germline CDR1 SGDLS, CDR2 YYNGEE. The CDR3 totals 18 residues. The J segment lost 3 bases and the V segment lost 4 bases, leaving 15 bases of the junction unmatched. The CDR3 spells CASSLKGQESSSGNTIYF. DNA of the CDR3: TGTGCCAGCAGCTTGAAGGGACAGGAGTCATCAAGTGGAAACACCATATATTTT.

The rearrangement uses TRBV6-1 and TRBJ2-7; TRBD1 or TRBD2 may be the D gene (5 bases each). V dropped 2 bases and J dropped 5 bases, with 10 bases sitting between them. Germline loops: CDR1 MNHNS, CDR2 SASEGT. The length of the CDR3 is 13 residues. DNA for the CDR3: TGTGCCAGCAGTGAACTACTAGGGGACGAGCAGTACTTC. It yields the protein CASSELLGDEQYF.

The V call is TRBV28, the J call TRBJ1-2, with 9 positions matching TRBD1. This CDR3 has 15 amino acids. V gave up 0 bases and J gave up 3 bases; unmatched junction bases: 2. Germline CDR1 MDHEN, CDR2 SYDVKM. CDR3 DNA: TGTGCCAGCAGTTTATGGACAGGGGGGGACTATGGCTACACCTTC. It encodes CASSLWTGGDYGYTF.

The chain employs TRBV4-1 and TRBJ2-3; the D is unclear. V lost 1 base to trimming and J lost 3 bases, with 11 bases between them. CDR3 size: 15 residues. CDR1 and CDR2 (germline): MGHRA, YSYEKL. This chain's CDR3 is CASSQGSRATDTQYF. Here the CDR3 DNA reads TGCGCCAGCAGCCAAGGTAGCCGCGCAACAGATACGCAGTATTTT.

This rearrangement joins TRBV3-1 (or the pseudogene TRBV3-2) to TRBJ1-5, with D unresolved. Germline V gene sequence: CDR1 LGHDT, CDR2 YNNKEL (reference sequence). This CDR3 comprises 16 residues. Trimming pared 1 base from V and 7 bases from J, leaving 17 bases between. Written as DNA, the CDR3 is TGTGCCAGCAGCCAAGGCCTCAGGAGGGCTTGGCAGCCCCAGCATTTT. Its protein is CASSQGLRRAWQPQHF.

This clone was recorded once. The chain employs TRBV6-5 and TRBJ2-1; D is undetermined. CDR3 length: 15 amino acids. With 4 bases removed from V and 0 bases from J, the gap between germline ends came to 10 bases. Germline values: CDR1 MNHEY, CDR2 SVGAGI. The CDR3 region is CASSFERSSYNEQFF. The DNA of the CDR3 is TGTGCCAGCAGTTTTGAGCGTAGCTCCTACAATGAGCAGTTCTTC.

This sequence joins TRBV11-2 and TRBJ1-2; TRBD1 matches at 10 bases. CDR1 and CDR2 (germline): SGHAT, FQNNGV. The V gene end was trimmed by 5 bases and the J gene end by 3 bases; junction bases not matched to a gene: 9. The CDR3 is 16 amino acids. The CDR3 sequence is CASSQEDRGLYYGYTF. The DNA of the CDR3 is TGTGCCAGCAGCCAAGAAGACAGGGGGCTGTACTATGGCTACACCTTC.